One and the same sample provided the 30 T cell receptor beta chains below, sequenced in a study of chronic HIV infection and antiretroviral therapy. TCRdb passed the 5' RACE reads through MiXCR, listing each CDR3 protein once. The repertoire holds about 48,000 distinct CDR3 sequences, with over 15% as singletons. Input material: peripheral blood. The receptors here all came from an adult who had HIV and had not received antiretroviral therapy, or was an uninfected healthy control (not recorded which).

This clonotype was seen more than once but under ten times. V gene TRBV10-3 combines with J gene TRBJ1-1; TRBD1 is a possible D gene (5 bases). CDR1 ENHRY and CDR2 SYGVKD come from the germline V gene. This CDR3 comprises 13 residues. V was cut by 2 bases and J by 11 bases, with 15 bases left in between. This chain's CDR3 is CAISERWDLVAFF. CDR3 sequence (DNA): TGTGCCATCAGTGAGAGGTGGGACCTCGTGGCTTTCTTT.

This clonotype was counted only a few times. The CDR3 loop is CGVGTAPQSGGYTF. CDR3 sequence (DNA): TGCGGTGTGGGGACTGCCCCCCAGAGCGGTGGCTACACCTTC. The rearrangement joins TRBV29-1 to TRBJ1-2; possibly TRBD1 for D (5 bases). Germline V gives CDR1 SQVTM, CDR2 ANQGSEA. The CDR3 is made up of 14 amino acids.

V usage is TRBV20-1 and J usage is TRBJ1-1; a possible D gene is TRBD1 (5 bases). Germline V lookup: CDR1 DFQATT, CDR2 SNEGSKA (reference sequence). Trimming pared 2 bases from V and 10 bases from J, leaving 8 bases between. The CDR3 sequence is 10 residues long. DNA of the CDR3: TGCAGTGCTAGACTTGGGGGAGCTTTCTTT. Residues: CSARLGGAFF.

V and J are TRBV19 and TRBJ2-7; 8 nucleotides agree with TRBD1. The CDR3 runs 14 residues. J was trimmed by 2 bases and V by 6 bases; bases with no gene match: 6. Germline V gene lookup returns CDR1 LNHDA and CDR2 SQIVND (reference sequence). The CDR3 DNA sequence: TGTGCCAGTAGGGGACAGGCCCTTACCTACGAGCAGTACTTC. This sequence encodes CASRGQALTYEQYF. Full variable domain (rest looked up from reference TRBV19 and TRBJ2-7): DGGITQSPKYLFRKEGQNVTLSCEQNLNHDAMYWYRQDPGQGLRLIYYSQIVNDFQKGDIAEGYSVSREKKESFPLTVTSAQKNPTAFYLCASRGQALTYEQYFGPGTRLTVT.

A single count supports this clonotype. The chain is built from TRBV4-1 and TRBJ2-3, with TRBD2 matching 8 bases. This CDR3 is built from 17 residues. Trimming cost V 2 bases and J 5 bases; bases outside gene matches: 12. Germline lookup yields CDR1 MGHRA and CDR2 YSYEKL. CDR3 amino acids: CASSQRGREGQKDTQYF. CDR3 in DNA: TGCGCCAGCAGCCAACGTGGACGGGAGGGCCAGAAAGATACGCAGTATTTT.

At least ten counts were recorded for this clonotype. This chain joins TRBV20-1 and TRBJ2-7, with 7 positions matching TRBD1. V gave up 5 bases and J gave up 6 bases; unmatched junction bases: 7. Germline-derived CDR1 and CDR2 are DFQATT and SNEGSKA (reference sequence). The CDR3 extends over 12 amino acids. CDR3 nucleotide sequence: TGCAGTGCTGACAGGGTGCGAGGCGAGCAGTACTTC. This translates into CSADRVRGEQYF.

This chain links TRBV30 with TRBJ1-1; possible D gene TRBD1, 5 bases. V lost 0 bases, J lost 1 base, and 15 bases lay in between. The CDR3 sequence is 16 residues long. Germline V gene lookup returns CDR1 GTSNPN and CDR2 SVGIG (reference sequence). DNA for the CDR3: TGTGCCTGGAGTGTACCGGGGCCCCATCAGAACACTGAAGCTTTCTTT. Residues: CAWSVPGPHQNTEAFF.

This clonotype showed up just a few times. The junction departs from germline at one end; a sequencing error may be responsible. The CDR3 sequence is CASSSWDGETQYF. The CDR3, as DNA: TGTGCTAGCAGCTCGTGGGATGGAGAGACCCAGTACTTC. This chain links TRBV7-7 with TRBJ2-5; no clear D. This CDR3 has 13 residues. The germline gives CDR1 SSHAT, CDR2 FNYEAQ (reference sequence).

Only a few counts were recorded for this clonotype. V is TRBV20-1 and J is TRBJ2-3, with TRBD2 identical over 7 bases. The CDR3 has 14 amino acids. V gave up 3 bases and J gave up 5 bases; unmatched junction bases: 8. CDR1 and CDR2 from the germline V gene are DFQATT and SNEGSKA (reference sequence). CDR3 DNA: TGCAGTGCTAGGATAGCGGGCCCCCTAGATACGCAGTATTTT. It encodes CSARIAGPLDTQYF.

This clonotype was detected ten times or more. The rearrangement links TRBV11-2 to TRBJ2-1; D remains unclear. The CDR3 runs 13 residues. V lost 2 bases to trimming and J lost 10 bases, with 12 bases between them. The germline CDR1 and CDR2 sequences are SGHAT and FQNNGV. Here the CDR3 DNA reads TGTGCCAGCAGCTTACGCGGCGGTTTCGAGCAGTTCTTC. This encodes CASSLRGGFEQFF.

The CDR3 sequence is CASSFSRKRSSYEQYF. CDR3 in DNA: TGTGCCAGCAGTTTTAGCAGGAAGCGGAGCTCCTACGAGCAGTACTTC. The V call is TRBV28, the J call TRBJ2-7, with TRBD2 as a possible D gene (5 bases). Germline loops: CDR1 MDHEN, CDR2 SYDVKM. CDR3 length: 16 amino acids. V lost 3 bases, J lost 0 bases, and 15 bases lay in between.

CDR3 amino acids: CASVPGGANYGYTF. The CDR3 DNA is TGTGCCAGCGTACCGGGGGGAGCGAACTATGGCTACACCTTC. The chain employs TRBV9 and TRBJ1-2, with D possibly matching TRBD1 (5 bases). Germline V gives CDR1 SGDLS, CDR2 YYNGEE. V shed 7 bases and J shed 2 bases, with 15 bases lying between them. This CDR3 comprises 14 residues.

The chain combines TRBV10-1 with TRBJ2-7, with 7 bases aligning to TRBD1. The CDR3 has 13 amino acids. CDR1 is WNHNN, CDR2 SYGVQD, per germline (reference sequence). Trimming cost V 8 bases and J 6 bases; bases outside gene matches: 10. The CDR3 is CASPNRGWREQYF. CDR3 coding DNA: TGCGCCAGCCCTAACAGGGGATGGCGCGAGCAGTACTTC.

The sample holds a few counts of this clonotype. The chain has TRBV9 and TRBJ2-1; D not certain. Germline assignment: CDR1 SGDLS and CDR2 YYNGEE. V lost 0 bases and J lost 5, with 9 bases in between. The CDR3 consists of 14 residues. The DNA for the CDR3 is TGTGCCAGCAGCGTAGGGGTGAGTCACAATGAGCAGTTCTTC. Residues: CASSVGVSHNEQFF.

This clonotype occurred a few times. CDR3: CSVGLGSAGQPQHF. CDR3 nucleotides: TGCAGCGTTGGCCTCGGGAGCGCGGGGCAGCCCCAGCATTTT. The chain employs TRBV29-1 and TRBJ1-5, with unresolved D. Germline V gene sequence: CDR1 SQVTM, CDR2 ANQGSEA. V was clipped by 4 bases and J by 7 bases, with 17 bases between them. The CDR3 loop spans 14 amino acids.

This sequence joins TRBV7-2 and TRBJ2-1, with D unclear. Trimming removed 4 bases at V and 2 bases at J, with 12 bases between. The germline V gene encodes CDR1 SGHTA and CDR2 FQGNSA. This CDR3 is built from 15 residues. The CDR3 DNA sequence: TGTGCCAGCAGCTCGACCCGGCCCCCCTACAATGAGCAGTTCTTC. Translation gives CASSSTRPPYNEQFF.

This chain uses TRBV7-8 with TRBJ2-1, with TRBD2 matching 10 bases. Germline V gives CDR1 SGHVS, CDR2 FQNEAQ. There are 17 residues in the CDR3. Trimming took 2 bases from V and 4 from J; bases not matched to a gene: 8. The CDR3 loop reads CASSLTLAGDPYNEQFF. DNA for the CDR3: TGTGCCAGCAGCTTAACCCTAGCGGGAGACCCTTACAATGAGCAGTTCTTC.

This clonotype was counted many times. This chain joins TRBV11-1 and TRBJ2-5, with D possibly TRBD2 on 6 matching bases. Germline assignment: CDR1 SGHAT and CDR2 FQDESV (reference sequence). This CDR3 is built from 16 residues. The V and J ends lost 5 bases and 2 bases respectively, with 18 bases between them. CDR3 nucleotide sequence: TGTGCCAGCAGCGCACGCCGGGAGTATTCGCAAGAGACCCAGTACTTC. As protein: CASSARREYSQETQYF.

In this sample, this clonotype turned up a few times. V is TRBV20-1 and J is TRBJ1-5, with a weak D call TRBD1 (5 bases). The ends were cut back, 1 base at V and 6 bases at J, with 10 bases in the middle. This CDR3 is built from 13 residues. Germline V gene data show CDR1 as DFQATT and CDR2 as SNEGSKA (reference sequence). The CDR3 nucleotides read TGCAGTGCTAGAGGGGACTGGGGTCAGCCCCAGCATTTT. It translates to CSARGDWGQPQHF.

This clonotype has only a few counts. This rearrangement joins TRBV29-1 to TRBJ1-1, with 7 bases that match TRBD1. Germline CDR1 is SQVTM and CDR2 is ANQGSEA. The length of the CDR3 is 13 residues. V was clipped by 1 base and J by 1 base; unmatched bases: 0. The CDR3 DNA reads TGCAGCGTTGAAGGACAGGGGAACACTGAAGCTTTCTTT. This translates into CSVEGQGNTEAFF.

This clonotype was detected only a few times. The chain's CDR3 is CASSPRLAGPRNEQFF. Here the CDR3 DNA reads TGTGCCAGCAGCCCCCGACTAGCGGGACCCCGCAATGAGCAGTTCTTC. The chain employs TRBV3-1 and TRBJ2-1; the match to TRBD2 covers 11 bases. V shed 4 bases and J 6 bases; nucleotides not matched to a gene: 8. CDR3 length: 16 amino acids. From germline, CDR1 is LGHDT and CDR2 YNNKEL (reference sequence).

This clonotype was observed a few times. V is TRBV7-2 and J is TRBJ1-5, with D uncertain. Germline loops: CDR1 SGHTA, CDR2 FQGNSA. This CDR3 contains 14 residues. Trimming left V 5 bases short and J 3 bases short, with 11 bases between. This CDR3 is CASSPGPFNQPQHF. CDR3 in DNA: TGTGCCAGCAGCCCCGGCCCTTTCAATCAGCCCCAGCATTTT.

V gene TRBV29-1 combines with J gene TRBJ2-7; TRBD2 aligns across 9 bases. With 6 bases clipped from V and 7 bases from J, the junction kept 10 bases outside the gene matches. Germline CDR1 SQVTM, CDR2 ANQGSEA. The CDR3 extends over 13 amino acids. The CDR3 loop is CSVPGSGRGEQYF. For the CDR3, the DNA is TGCAGCGTCCCCGGTAGCGGGAGAGGTGAGCAGTACTTC.

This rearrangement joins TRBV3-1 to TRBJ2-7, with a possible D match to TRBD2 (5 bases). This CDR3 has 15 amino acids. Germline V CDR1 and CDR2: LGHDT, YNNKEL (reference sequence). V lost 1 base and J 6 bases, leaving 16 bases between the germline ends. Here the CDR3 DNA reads TGTGCCAGCAGCCAAGCGCCGGACCGGAGGTCCGAGCAGTACTTC. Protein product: CASSQAPDRRSEQYF.

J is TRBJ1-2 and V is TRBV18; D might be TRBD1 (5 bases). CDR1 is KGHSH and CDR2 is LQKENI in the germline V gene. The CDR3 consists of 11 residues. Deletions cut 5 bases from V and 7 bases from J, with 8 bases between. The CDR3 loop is CASSSGSGYTF. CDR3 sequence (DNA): TGTGCCAGCTCATCAGGGTCTGGCTACACCTTC.

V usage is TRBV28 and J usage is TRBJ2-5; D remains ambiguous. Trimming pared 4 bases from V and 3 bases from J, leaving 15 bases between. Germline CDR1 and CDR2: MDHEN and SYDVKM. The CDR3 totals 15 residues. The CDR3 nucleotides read TGTGCCAGCAGTTCCTTCGGAGCCCAAAAAGAGACCCAGTACTTC. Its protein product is CASSSFGAQKETQYF.

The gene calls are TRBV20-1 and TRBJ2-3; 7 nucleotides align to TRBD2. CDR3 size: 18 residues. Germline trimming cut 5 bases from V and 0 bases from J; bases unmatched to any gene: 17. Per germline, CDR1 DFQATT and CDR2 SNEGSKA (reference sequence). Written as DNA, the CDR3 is TGCAGTGCTGCCACCCCGCATCCACTAGCGACGAGCACAGATACGCAGTATTTT. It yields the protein CSAATPHPLATSTDTQYF.

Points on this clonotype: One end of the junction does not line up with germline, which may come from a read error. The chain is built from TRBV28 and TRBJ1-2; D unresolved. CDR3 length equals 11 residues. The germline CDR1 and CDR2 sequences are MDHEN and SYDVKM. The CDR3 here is CASSFRGWRHF. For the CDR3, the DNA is TGTGCCAGCAGTTTTCGGGGTTGGCGCCACTTC.

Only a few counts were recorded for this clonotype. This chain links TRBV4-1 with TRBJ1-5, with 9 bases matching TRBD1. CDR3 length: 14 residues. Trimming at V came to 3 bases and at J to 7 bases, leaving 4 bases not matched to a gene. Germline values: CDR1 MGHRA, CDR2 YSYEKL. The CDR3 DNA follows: TGCGCCAGCAGCCAGGGGACAGGGCGGCAGCCCCAGCATTTT. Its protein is CASSQGTGRQPQHF.

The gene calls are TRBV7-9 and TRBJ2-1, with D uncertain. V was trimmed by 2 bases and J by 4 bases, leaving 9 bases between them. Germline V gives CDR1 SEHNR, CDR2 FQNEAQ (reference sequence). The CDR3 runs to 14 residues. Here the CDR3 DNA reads TGTGCCAGCAGCTTATTCCCAAGTTACAATGAGCAGTTCTTC. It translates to CASSLFPSYNEQFF.